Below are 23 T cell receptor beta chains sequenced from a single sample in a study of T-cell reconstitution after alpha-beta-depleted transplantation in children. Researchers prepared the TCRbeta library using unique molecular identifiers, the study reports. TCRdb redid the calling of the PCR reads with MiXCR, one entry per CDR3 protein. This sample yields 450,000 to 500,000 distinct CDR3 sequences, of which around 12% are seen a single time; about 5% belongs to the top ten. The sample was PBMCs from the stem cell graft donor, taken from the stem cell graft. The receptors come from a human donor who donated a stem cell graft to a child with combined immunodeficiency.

CDR3: CASSQTGSHNEQFF. The CDR3 DNA is TGCGCCAGCAGCCAAACAGGGTCCCACAATGAGCAGTTCTTC. The V and J genes are TRBV4-3 and TRBJ2-1; D is perhaps TRBD1 (6 bases). Germline V gene lookup returns CDR1 LGHNA and CDR2 YSLEER. The CDR3 extends over 14 amino acids. Trimming took 2 bases from V and 5 from J, leaving 10 bases between them.

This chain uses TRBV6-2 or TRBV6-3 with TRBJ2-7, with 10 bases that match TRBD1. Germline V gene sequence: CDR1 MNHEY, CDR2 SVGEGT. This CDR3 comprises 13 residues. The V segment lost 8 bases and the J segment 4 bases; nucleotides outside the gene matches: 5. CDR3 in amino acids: CASYDRGPYEQYF. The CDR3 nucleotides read TGTGCCAGCTACGACAGGGGGCCGTACGAGCAGTACTTC.

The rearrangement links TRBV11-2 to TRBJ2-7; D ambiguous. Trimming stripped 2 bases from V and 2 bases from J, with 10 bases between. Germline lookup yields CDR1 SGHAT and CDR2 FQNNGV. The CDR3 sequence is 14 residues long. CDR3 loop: CASSLRPATYEQYF. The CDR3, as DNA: TGTGCCAGCAGCTTACGTCCAGCGACCTACGAGCAGTACTTC. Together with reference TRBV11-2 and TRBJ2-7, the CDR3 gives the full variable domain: EAGVAQSPRYKIIEKRQSVAFWCNPISGHATLYWYQQILGQGPKLLIQFQNNGVVDDSQLPKDRFSAERLKGVDSTLKIQPAKLEDSAVYLCASSLRPATYEQYFGPGTRLTVT.

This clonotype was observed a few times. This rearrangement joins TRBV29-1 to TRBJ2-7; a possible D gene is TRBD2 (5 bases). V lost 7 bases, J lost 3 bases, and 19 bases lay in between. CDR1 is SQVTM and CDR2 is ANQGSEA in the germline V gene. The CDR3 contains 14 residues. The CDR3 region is CSASRGQTIYEQYF. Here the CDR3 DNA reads TGCAGCGCCTCGCGCGGGCAGACGATCTACGAGCAGTACTTC.

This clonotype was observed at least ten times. The CDR3 reads CSAWTGGTDTQYF. The CDR3 nucleotides are TGCAGTGCCTGGACAGGGGGCACAGATACGCAGTATTTT. This chain uses TRBV20-1 with TRBJ2-3; 9 bases agree with TRBD1. Germline V gene lookup returns CDR1 DFQATT and CDR2 SNEGSKA (reference sequence). V lost 6 bases, J lost 1 base, and 2 bases stayed unmatched. This CDR3 contains 13 residues.

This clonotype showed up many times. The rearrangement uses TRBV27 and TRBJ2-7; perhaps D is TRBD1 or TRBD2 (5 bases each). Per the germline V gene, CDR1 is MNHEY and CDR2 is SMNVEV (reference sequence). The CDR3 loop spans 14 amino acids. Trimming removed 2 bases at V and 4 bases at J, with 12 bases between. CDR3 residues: CASSLGGRGYEQYF. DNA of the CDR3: TGTGCCAGCAGTTTAGGGGGACGTGGGTACGAGCAGTACTTC.

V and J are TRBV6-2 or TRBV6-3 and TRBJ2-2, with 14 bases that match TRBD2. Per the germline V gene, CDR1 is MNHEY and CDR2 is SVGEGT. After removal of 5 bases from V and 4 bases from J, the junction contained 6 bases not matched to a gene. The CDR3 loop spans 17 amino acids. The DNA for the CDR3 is TGTGCCAGCAGTCTTACCGGGACTAGCGGGGGCACCGGGGAGCTGTTTTTT. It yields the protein CASSLTGTSGGTGELFF.

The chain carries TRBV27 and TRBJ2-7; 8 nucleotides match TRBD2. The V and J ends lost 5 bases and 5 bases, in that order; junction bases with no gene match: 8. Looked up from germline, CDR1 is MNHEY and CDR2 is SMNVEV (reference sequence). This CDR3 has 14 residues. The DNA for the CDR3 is TGTGCCAGCAGTCCCCTGGCGGGAGGTCACGAGCAGTACTTC. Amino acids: CASSPLAGGHEQYF.

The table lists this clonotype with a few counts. CDR3 region: CATSDVIYTGELFF. CDR3 DNA: TGTGCCACCAGTGATGTTATCTACACCGGGGAGCTGTTTTTT. The rearrangement uses TRBV24-1 and TRBJ2-2, with D uncertain. Germline lookup yields CDR1 KGHDR and CDR2 SFDVKD. This CDR3 comprises 14 residues. The V end was cut by 3 bases, the J end by 3 bases, with 7 bases between.

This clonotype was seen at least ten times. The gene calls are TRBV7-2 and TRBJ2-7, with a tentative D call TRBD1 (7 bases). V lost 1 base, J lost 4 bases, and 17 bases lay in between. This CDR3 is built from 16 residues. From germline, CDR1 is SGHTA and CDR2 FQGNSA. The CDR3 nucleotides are TGTGCCAGCAGCTTAGAGGCGGGACAGCTAAGTTACGAGCAGTACTTC. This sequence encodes CASSLEAGQLSYEQYF.

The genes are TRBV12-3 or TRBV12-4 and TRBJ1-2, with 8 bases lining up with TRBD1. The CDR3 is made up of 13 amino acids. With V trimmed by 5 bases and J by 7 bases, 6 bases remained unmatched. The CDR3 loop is CASSLSGGIGYTF. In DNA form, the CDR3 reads TGTGCCAGCAGTCTTTCAGGGGGCATTGGCTACACCTTC.

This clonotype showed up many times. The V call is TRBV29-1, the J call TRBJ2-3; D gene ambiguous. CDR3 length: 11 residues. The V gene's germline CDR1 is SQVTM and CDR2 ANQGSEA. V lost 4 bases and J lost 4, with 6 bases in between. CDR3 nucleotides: TGCAGCGTTGTTGGAGCAGATACGCAGTATTTT. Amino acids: CSVVGADTQYF.

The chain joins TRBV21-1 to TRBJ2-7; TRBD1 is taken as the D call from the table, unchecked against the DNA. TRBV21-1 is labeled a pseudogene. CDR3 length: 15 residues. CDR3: CASSKEGQGFTEQYF. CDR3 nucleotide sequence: TGTGCCAGCAGCAAAGAGGGACAGGGATTCACCGAGCAGTACTTC.

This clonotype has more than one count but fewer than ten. The CDR3 DNA sequence: TGTGCCAGCAGCAACAAGACTAGCGGGAGACCCCCCTACAATGAGCAGTTCTTC. Protein: CASSNKTSGRPPYNEQFF. J is TRBJ2-1 and V is TRBV21-1; the table's D call of TRBD2 was not tested on the DNA. TRBV21-1 is flagged as a pseudogene. CDR3 length equals 18 residues.

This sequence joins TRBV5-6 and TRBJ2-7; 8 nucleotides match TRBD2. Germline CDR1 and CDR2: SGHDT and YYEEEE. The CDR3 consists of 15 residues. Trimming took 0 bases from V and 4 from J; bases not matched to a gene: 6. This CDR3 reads CASSLVGGRRYEQYF. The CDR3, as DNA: TGTGCCAGCAGCTTGGTCGGCGGGAGGAGGTACGAGCAGTACTTC. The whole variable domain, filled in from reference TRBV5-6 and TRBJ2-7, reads DAGVTQSPTHLIKTRGQQVTLRCSPKSGHDTVSWYQQALGQGPQFIFQYYEEEERQRGNFPDRFSGHQFPNYSSELNVNALLLGDSALYLCASSLVGGRRYEQYFGPGTRLTVT.

The DNA of the CDR3 is TGCGCCAGCAGCTTGGCCGAGGCAGGGGCCCTCACCGGACTGTTTTTT. The encoded protein is CASSLAEAGALTGLFF. The chain employs TRBV5-1 and TRBJ1-4, with D perhaps TRBD1 (6 bases). CDR3 length equals 16 residues. CDR1 is SGHRS, CDR2 YFSETQ, per germline. Trimming cost V 0 bases and J 13 bases, with 22 bases left between them.

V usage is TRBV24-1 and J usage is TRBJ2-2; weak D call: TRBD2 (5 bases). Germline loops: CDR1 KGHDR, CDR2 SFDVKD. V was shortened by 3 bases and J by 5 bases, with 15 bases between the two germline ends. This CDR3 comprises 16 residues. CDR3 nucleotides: TGTGCCACCAGTGATCAATACATGGGAGTGACCGGGGAGCTGTTTTTT. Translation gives CATSDQYMGVTGELFF.

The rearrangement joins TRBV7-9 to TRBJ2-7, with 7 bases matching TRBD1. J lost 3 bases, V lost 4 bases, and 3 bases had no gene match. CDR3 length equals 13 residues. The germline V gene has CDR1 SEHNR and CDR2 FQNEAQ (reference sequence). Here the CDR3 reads CASSSTGIYEQYF. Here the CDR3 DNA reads TGTGCCAGCAGCTCGACAGGGATCTACGAGCAGTACTTC.

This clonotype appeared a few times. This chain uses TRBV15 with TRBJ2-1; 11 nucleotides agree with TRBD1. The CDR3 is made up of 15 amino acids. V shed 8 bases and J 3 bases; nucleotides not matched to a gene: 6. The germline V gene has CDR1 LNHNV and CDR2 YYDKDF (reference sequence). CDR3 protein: CATGKGQGDYNEQFF. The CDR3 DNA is TGTGCCACCGGCAAGGGACAGGGGGACTACAATGAGCAGTTCTTC.

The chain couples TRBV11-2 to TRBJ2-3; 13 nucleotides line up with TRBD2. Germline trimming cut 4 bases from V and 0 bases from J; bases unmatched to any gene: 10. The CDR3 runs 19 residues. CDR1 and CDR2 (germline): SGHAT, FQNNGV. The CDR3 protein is CASSSHPGLAGFSTDTQYF. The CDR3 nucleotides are TGTGCCAGCAGCTCACACCCGGGACTAGCGGGATTTAGCACAGATACGCAGTATTTT.

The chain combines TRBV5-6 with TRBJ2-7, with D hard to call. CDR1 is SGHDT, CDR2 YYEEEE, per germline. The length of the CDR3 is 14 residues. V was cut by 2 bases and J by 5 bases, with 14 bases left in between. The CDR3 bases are TGTGCCAGCAGCTTCCAGGCCCGTGGACACGAGCAGTACTTC. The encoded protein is CASSFQARGHEQYF.

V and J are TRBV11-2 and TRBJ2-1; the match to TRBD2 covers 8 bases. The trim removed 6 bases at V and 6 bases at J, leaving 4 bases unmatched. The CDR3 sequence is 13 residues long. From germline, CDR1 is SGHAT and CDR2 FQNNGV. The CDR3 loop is CASRTLAGNEQFF. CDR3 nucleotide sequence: TGTGCCAGCAGGACCCTAGCGGGCAATGAGCAGTTCTTC.

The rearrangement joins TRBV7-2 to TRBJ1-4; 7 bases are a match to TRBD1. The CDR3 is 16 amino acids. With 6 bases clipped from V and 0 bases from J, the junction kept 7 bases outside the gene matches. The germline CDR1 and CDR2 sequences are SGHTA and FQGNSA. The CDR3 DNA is TGTGCCAGCAGTCCTAATACAGGGGCAACTAATGAAAAACTGTTTTTT. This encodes CASSPNTGATNEKLFF.